This T cell receptor beta chain was found in a study of blood T cells in healthy people across ages. For the second PCR, which ran for roughly 6 to 12 cycles, a sample-barcoded 5' primer and a J-beta primer mix were used. MiXCR, run by TCRdb on the 5' RACE reads, gives a single entry per CDR3 protein. In the table there are more than 700,000 distinct CDR3 sequences, around 45% of which are singletons. This CDR3 comprises 13 residues. Germline assignment: CDR1 DFQATT and CDR2 SNEGSKA (reference sequence). Trimming left V 1 base short and J 3 bases short, with 9 bases between. The sample was blood. The V call is TRBV20-1, the J call TRBJ2-5; D is perhaps TRBD2 (6 bases). The TCR sequence derives from a man aged 80 or over in good health. For the CDR3, the DNA is TGCAGTGCTAGAGGTAGCGGAAAAGAGACCCAGTACTTC. It translates to CSARGSGKETQYF.